This TCR beta chain came from a study of cytomegalovirus exposure and HLA in healthy donors. The germline V and J ends were trimmed by 1 base and 3 bases, with 35 bases remaining between them. The germline V gene encodes CDR1 SGDLS and CDR2 YYNGEE. CDR3 size: 23 residues. PCR involved 60 Vbeta and 13 Jbeta primers. Produced via immunoSEQ multiplex PCR; TCRdb's table is partial and in-frame only. The repertoire has 95,000 to 150,000 clones, under 85% of them found once; the top ten carry less than 4%. Sample: PBMCs. The V and J genes are TRBV9 and TRBJ2-4; D tentatively fits TRBD1 or TRBD2 (9 bases each). The sequence was collected from a human donor in good health. CDR3: CASSVSPGQGTSGPLLNKNIQYF. In DNA, the CDR3 is TGTGCCAGCAGCGTATCCCCGGGACAGGGAACTAGCGGGCCGCTCCTCAACAAAAACATTCAGTACTTC.